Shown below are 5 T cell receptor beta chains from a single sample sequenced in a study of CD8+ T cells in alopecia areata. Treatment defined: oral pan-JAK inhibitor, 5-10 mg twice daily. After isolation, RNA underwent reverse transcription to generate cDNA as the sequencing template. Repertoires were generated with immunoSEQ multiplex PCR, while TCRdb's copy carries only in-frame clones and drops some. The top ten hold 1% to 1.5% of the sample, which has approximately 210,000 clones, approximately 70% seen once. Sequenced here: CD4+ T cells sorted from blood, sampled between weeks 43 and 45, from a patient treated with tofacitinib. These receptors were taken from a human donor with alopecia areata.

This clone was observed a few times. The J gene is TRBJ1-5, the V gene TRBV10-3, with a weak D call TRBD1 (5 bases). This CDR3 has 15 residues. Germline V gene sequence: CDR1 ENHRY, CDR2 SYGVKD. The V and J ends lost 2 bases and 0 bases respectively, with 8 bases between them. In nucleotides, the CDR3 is TGTGCCATCAGTGAGGGGACGAATAGCAATCAGCCCCAGCATTTT. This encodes CAISEGTNSNQPQHF.

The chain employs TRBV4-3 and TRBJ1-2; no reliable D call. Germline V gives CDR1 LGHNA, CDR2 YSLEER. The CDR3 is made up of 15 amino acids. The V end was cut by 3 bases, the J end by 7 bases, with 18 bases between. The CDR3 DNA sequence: TGCGCCAGCAGCCAGCCGACGCCGTCTCGATCTGGCTACACCTTC. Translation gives CASSQPTPSRSGYTF.

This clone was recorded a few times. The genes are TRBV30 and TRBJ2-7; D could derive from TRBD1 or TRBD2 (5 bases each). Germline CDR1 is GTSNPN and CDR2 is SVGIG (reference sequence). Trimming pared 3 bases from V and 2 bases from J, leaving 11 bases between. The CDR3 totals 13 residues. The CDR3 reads CAWRPPGPYEQYF. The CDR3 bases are TGTGCCTGGAGGCCCCCGGGACCCTACGAGCAGTACTTC.

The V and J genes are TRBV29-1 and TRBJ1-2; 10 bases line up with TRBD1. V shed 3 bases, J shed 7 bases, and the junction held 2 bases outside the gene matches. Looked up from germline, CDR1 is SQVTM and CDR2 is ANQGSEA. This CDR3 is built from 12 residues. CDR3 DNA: TGCAGCGTTGACGACAGGGGGCTTGGCTACACCTTC. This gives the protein CSVDDRGLGYTF.

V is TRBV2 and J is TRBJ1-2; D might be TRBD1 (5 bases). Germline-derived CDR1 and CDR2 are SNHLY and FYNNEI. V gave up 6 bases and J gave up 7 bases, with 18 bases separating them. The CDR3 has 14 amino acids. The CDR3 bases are TGTGCCAGCAGCCCCACGGGGGAGCTAGCTGGCTACACCTTC. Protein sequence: CASSPTGELAGYTF.